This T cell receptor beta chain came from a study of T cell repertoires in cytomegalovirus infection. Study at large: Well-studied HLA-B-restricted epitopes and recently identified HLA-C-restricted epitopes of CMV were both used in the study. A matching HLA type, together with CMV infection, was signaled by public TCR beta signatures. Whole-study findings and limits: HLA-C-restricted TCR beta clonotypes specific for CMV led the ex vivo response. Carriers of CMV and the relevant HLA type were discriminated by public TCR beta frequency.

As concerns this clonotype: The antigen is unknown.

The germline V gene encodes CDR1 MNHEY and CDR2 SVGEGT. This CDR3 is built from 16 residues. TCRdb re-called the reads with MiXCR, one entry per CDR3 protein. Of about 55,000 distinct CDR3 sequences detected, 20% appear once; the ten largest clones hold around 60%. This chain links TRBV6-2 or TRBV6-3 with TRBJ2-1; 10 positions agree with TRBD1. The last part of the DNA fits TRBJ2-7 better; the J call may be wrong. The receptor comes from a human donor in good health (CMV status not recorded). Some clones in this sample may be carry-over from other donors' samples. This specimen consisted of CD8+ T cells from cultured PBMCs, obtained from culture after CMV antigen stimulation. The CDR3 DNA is TGTGCCAGCAGTTACCCGGACAGGGGGAACTCCTACGAGCAGTACTTC. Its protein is CASSYPDRGNSYEQYF.